This T cell receptor (beta chain) was identified in a study of T cell responses to AZD1222 COVID-19 vaccine (dated by TCRdb to the early 2020s). Describing the broader study: A total of 230 to 250 trial participants underwent TCR sequencing, of whom nearly 210 received two doses of AZD1222 and 26 received two doses of the MenACWY control vaccine. Trial participants were enrolled by age into subgroups of 18-55, 56-69 and 70-plus years, and about 150, 27 and 61 TCR-sequenced participants, respectively, were included in these subgroups. What the research found in general, with its limitations: The 56-69-year group was small, and its depth increase did not reach significance, likely because of low power. A significant rise in spike-specific TCR breadth and depth was observed after two AZD1222 doses relative to day 0 and relative to MenACWY recipients. Participants were mostly white British and included more females than males, and it was suggested by the authors that clonal diversity may have been underestimated. Conclusions about previously exposed vaccinees were limited because only 5 or 6 AZD1222 recipients were SARS-CoV-2 seropositive at baseline. Nearly half of unique spike-specific TCRs reportedly recognized epitopes outside regions mutated in the B.1.351 and B.1.1.7 variants. Because no day 14 peak-response samples were available, repertoires were characterized only after the peak T cell response. Vaccine-associated CD4 TCRs spanned the whole spike protein, with dominant responses in regions 160-218 and 743-854.

The sample's time point label, decoded: about 28 days (+/-7) after the second vaccine dose. AZD1222 recipients with second doses at about 4 weeks or about 12 weeks were pooled, because spike-specific TCR depth and breadth did not differ between schedules. The vaccinee samples were drawn from two UK trials, COV001 and COV002, one of which was a single-blind randomized controlled phase 2/3 trial testing AZD1222 (ChAdOx1 nCoV-19) in healthy adults. Trial participant PBMC samples were collected at day 0 and day 28 after the second dose for TCRbeta chain sequencing. The CDR3 regions of human TCRbeta chains were analyzed by immunosequencing. From the authors' description of their analysis: TCRs in the repertoires were compared against a reference library of SARS-CoV-2-specific TCRs that had been generated with the MIRA antigen-specificity platform. Breadth was defined as the fraction of unique TCRs that were SARS-CoV-2-associated, and depth was defined as the fraction of total T cells that were SARS-CoV-2-associated. Using the MIRA data, every spike-specific TCR was mapped to the spike region that the TCR reacted to and assigned to either a CD4 or a CD8 class. Log10-transformed breadth and depth values were compared by one-way ANOVA with Sidak's multiple comparisons tests. The table was pulled from immuneACCESS by TCRdb, which kept in-frame rearrangements only. Such tables lose some clones; where checked, under half of the loss comes from unresolved V genes, and the rest has no known cause. That table supplies the V and J calls and clone size; D and trimming were determined from the DNA. For this sample there are tens of thousands of clones; approximately 90% appear just once. Together, the top ten hold roughly 3.1% of the sample.

The CDR3, from cysteine to phenylalanine, totals 15 residues. This entry keeps only the CDR3 DNA: 45 bases, framed from base 1. According to the germline V gene, CDR1 reads SGHVS and CDR2 reads FQNEAQ. Trimming removed 3 bases from V and 0 bases from J, leaving 12 bases between the germline ends. Note on this clone: Its antigen has not been determined. The sample holds no much larger clone one base away, and base qualities are not on file.

This chain is built from TRBV7-8 and TRBJ2-7, with the D call tentatively TRBD1 or TRBD2, each fitting 5 bases. The origin of this receptor is an adult who received the AZD1222 COVID-19 vaccine. Sequences were derived from peripheral blood, sampled 28 days after the second AZD1222 dose. The CDR3 protein is CASSFGDRSSYEQYF. Read as DNA, the sequence is TGTGCCAGCAGCTTTGGGGACCGGAGCTCCTACGAGCAGTACTTC.